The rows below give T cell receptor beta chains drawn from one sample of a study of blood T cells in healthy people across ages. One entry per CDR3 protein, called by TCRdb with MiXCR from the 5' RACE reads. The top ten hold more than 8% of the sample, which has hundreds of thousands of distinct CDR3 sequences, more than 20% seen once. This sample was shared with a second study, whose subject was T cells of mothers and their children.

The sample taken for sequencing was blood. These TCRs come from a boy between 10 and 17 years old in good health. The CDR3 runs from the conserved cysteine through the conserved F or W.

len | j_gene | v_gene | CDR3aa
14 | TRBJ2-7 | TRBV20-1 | CSARSVRGTYEQYF
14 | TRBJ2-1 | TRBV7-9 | CASSLTLGGNEQFF
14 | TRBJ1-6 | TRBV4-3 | CASSGIGRNSPLHF
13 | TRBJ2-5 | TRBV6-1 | CARSGRRLETQYF
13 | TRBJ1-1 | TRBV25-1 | CASSALGNTEAFF
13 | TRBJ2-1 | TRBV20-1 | CSADSGGVNEQFF
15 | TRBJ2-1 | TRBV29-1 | CSVEDRQGPDNEQFF
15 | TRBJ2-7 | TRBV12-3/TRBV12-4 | CASSSTGTGESEQYF
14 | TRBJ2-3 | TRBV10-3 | CAISETGGTDTQYF
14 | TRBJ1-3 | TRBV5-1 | CAGSLVDGRNTIYF
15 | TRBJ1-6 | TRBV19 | CASADTSSYNSPLHF
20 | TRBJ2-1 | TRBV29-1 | CSVVQGHSTSGELSYNEQFF
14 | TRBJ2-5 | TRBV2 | CASSELGGRETQYF
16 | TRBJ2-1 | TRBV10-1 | CASGTLTGTSPNEQFF
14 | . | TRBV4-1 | CASSQEVGGLEQYF
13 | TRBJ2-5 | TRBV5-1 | CASGTGGKETQYF
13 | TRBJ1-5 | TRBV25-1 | CASRFRCSQPQHF
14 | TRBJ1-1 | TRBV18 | CASSPGGADTEAFF
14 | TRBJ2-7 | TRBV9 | CASSVGTTAYEQYF
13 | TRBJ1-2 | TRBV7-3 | CASSLGLGDGYTF
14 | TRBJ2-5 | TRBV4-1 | CASSQFGQKETQYF
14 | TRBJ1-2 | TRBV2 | CASSELQGSYGYTF
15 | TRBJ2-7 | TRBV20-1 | CSARAGVSGTYEQYF
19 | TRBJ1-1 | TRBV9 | CASSESLSAEVRVNTEAFF
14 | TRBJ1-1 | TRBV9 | CASSAGTANTEAFF
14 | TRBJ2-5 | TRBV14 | CASSHRTGGSEQYF
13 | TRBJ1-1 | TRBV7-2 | CVSSLGSRTEAFF
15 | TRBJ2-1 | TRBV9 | CASSVDGTKDNEQFF
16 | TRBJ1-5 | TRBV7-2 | CASSLIGGQINQPQHF
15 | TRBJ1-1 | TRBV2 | CASSIKRAGGVEAFF
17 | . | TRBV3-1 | CASSQEGAGEASNEQFF
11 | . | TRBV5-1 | CASSVGPEQYF
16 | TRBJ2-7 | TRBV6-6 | CASSPLLGRDYYEQYF
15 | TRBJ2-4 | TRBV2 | CASSVPGDGKNIQYF
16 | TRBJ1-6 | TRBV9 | CASSSRRDSYNSPLHF
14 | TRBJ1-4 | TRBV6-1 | CASSELQGNEKLFF
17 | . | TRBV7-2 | CASSLAGGAGDAYEQFF
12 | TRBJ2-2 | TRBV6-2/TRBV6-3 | CVAGANTGELFF
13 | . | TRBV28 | CASSPDSLHEQYF
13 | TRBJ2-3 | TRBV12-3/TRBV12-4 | CASGGISTDAQYF
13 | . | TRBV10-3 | CAISEPDGNEQFF
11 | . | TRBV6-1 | CASSEYYEQYF
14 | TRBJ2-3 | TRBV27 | CASSFGGGGDTQYF
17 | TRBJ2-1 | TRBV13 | CASSLRAPSLSYNEQFF
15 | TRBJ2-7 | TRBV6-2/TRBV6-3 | CASSYSRASGYEQYF